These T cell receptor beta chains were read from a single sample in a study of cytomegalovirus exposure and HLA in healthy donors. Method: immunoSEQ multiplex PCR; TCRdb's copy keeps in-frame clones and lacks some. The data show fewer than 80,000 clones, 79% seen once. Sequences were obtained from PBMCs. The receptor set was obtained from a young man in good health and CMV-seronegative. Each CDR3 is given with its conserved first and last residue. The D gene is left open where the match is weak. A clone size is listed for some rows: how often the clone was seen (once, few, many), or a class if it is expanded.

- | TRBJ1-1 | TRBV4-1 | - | TGCGCCAGCAGCCTCTACCGGAGAACTGAAGCTTTCTTT | CASSLYRRTEAFF
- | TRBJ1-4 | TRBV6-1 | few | TGTCCCAGCAGTGAACTACAGGGCGGCCGGGAAAAACTGTTTTTT | CPSSELQGGREKLFF
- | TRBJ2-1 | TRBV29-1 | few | TGCAGCGCTCAAGGCGGGATAGAGCAGTTCTTC | CSAQGGIEQFF
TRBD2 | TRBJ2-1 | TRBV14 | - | TGTGCCAGCAGCCTTAGACTAGCGGGGGGGAGTAGGAATGAGCAGTTCTTC | CASSLRLAGGSRNEQFF
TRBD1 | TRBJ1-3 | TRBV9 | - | TGTGCCAGCGGAGGGACAGGCACTGGAAACACCATATATTTT | CASGGTGTGNTIYF
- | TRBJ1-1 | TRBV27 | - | TGTGCCAGCAGTCTGCGACTCAGCACTGAAGCTTTCTTT | CASSLRLSTEAFF
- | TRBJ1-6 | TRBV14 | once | TGTGCCAGCAGCCAAGAAGCGTCTGATAATTCACCCCTCCACTTT | CASSQEASDNSPLHF
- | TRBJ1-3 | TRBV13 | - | TGTGCCAGCAGCGTGGGACGGACTATCTCTGGAAACACCATATATTTT | CASSVGRTISGNTIYF
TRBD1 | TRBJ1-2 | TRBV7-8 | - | TGTGCCAGCAGCCTGACAGGGAGTGGCTACACCTTC | CASSLTGSGYTF
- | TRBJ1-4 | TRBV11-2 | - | TGTGCCAGCAGCTTGGGGACACTAGCAACTAATGAAAAACTGTTTTTT | CASSLGTLATNEKLFF
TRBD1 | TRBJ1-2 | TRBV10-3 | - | TGTGCCATCAGGGAAGGGGGACAGAGCTATGGCTACACCTTC | CAIREGGQSYGYTF
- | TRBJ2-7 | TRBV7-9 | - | TGTGCCAGCAACAGGGTGGGAGCCTACGAGCAGTACTTC | CASNRVGAYEQYF
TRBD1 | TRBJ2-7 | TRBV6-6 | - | TGTGCCAGCAGTCGGGACAGGGTCTACGAGCAGTACTTC | CASSRDRVYEQYF
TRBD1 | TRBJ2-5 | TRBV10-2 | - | TGCGCCAGCAGTGGACAGGGGGCAGGGGAGACCCAGTACTTC | CASSGQGAGETQYF
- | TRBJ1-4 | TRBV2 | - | TGTGCCAGCAGTGTCGACACCGTCGGCGAAAAACTGTTTTTT | CASSVDTVGEKLFF
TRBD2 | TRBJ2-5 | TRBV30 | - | TGTGCCGGACGGCGGGAGTCCAAGGAGACCCAGTACTTC | CAGRRESKETQYF
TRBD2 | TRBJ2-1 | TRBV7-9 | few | TGTGCCAGCAGCCCGGTGGCTAGCGGCAATGAGCAGTTCTTC | CASSPVASGNEQFF
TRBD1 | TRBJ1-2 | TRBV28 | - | TGTGCCAGCAGGGGACAGGGGCTAAACTATGGCTACACCTTC | CASRGQGLNYGYTF
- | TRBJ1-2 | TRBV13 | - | TGTGCCAGCAGTTCCCAGGGGTGTGGCTACACCTTC | CASSSQGCGYTF
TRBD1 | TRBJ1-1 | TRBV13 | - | TGTGCCAGCAGCCCAACGGACAGGGTAAACACTGAAGCTTTCTTT | CASSPTDRVNTEAFF
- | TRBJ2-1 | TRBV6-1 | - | TGTGCCAGCAACTTAGCTGTTAGCTCCTACAATGAGCAGTTCTTC | CASNLAVSSYNEQFF
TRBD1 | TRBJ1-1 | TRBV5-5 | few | TGTGCCAGCATCGACAGGGGGCAAACCATGAACACTGAAGCTTTCTTT | CASIDRGQTMNTEAFF
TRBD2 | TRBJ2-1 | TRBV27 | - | TGTGCCAGCAGTTTAGGACTAGCGGGACTTTACAATGAGCAGTTCTTC | CASSLGLAGLYNEQFF
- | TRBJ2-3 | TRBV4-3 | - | TGCGCCAGCAGCCAGGCCGGTAGAGGGGATACGCAGTATTTT | CASSQAGRGDTQYF
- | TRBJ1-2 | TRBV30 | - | TGTGCCTGGAGGGAAGACAGCGCTCACTATGGCTACACCTTC | CAWREDSAHYGYTF
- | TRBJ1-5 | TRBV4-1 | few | TGCGCCAGCAGCCACTATCAGGGCAATCAGCCCCAGCATTTT | CASSHYQGNQPQHF
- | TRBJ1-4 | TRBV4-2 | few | TGTGCCAGCAGCCAAGAGCCAGCAACTAATGAAAAACTGTTTTTT | CASSQEPATNEKLFF
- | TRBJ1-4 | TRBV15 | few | TGTGCCACCAGCAGAGATCACGGACTCACGAATGAAAAACTGTTTTTT | CATSRDHGLTNEKLFF
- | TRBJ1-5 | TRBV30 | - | TGTGCCTGGAGTCCGGGGACTAATCAGCCCCAGCATTTT | CAWSPGTNQPQHF
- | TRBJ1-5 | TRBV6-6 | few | TGTGCCAGCAGCTCCCGACAGAAGCCCGGTCAGCCCCAGCATTTT | CASSSRQKPGQPQHF
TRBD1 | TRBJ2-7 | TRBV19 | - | TGTGCCAGTAGTAAAAGTTTCAACAGGGGGCGACGGTCTGAGGACGAGCAGTACTTC | CASSKSFNRGRRSEDEQYF
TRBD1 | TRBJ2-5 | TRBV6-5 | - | TGTGCCAGCAGTTACTCACTAGGGGGCCAGGAGACCCAGTACTTC | CASSYSLGGQETQYF
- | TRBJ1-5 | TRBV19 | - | TGTGCCAGTAAGGTAGGAGATCAGCCCCAGCATTTT | CASKVGDQPQHF
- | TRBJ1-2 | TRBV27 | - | TGTGCCAGCAGAGCCACAGGGAGAGTGGGCTACACCTTC | CASRATGRVGYTF
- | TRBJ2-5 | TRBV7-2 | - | TGTGCCAGCAGCTACTACACGGAGACCCAGTACTTC | CASSYYTETQYF
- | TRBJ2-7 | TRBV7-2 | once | TGTGCCAGCAGCTACCGGGGAGCTGGTGTGCAGTACTTC | CASSYRGAGVQYF
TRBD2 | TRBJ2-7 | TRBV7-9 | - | TGTGCCAGCAGCTACGGACTAGCGGGAGACCTCTACGAGCAGTACTTC | CASSYGLAGDLYEQYF
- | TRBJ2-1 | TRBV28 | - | TGTGCCAGCAGTTTACGAGGGAGAACGAATGAGCAGTTCTTC | CASSLRGRTNEQFF
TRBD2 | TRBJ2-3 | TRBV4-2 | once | TGTGCCAGCAGCCAAGATCCCGGGACTAACAGAGATACGCAGTATTTT | CASSQDPGTNRDTQYF
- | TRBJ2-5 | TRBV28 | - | TGTGCCAGCAGTACCCGGACTTCAGTCATAGAGACCCAGTACTTC | CASSTRTSVIETQYF
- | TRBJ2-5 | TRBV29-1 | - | TGCAGCGTTGACAGTCAGGGTGGGGAGACCCAGTACTTC | CSVDSQGGETQYF
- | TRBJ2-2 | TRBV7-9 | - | TGTTCCAGCAGCTTACGCCTTAGTAGTGAAGGGGCCGGGGAGCTGTTTTTT | CSSSLRLSSEGAGELFF
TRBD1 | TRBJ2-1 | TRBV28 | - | TGTGCCAGCAGTCTAACCGGGACAGGGGCTTTATGGAGCGGGTCCTACAATGAGCAGTTCTTC | CASSLTGTGALWSGSYNEQFF
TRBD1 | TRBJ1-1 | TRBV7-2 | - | TGTGCCAGCAGCTTCGACAGGGGCCTTGAAGCTTTCTTT | CASSFDRGLEAFF
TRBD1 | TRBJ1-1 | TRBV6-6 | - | TGTGCCAGCAGGGACAGGGGAAACACTGAAGCTTTCTTT | CASRDRGNTEAFF
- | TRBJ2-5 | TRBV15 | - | TGTGCCACCAGCAGAGATCATGGGGGAGGTGGGACCCAGTACTTC | CATSRDHGGGGTQYF
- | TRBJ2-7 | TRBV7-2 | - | TGTGCCAGCAGCTTCTTGTCCCTAATGTATAACTCCTACGAGCAGTACTTC | CASSFLSLMYNSYEQYF
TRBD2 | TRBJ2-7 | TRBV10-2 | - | TGCGCCAGCGGGGCTGGACTAGCGGGACCCTACGAGCAGTACTTC | CASGAGLAGPYEQYF
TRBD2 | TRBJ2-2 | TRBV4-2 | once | TGTGCCAGCGGGGTAACTAGCGCGTACACCGGGGAGCTGTTTTTT | CASGVTSAYTGELFF
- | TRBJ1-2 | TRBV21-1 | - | TGTGCCAGCAGTACCCTAGAGGCAGGGAACTATGGCTACACCTTC | CASSTLEAGNYGYTF
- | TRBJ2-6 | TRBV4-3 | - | TGCGCCAGCAGCCAAGGGAACTCGGGGTTTGGTATAGGGGCCAACGTCCTGACTTTC | CASSQGNSGFGIGANVLTF
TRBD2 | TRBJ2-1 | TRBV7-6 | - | TGTGCCAGCAGCTTAGCGGAGTTGGGAAGGCTAGCGGGGATCAAACTCGTAAATGAGCAGTTCTTC | CASSLAELGRLAGIKLVNEQFF